This T cell receptor (beta chain) comes out of a study of lymphopenia after photon versus proton radiotherapy. Study results and caveats: A bigger post-nadir fall in TCR diversity correlated inversely with survival time in deceased patients.

Libraries were prepared by immunoSEQ multiplex PCR; TCRdb keeps only in-frame clonotypes and omits some of them. This sample has 65,000 or so clones, with roughly 90% found just once. The CDR3 length is 15 residues. V was pared by 8 bases and J by 2 bases, with 18 bases between. The germline gives CDR1 SEHNR, CDR2 FQNEAQ (reference sequence). As for this clone: What it recognizes is unknown.

The clonotype originates from a man of 80 years or more with esophageal cancer. This material consisted of peripheral blood, taken from a patient treated with proton-based radiotherapy. V usage is TRBV7-9 and J usage is TRBJ2-5; no reliable D call. CDR3 in amino acids: CASSPGLTQQETQYF. Written as DNA, the CDR3 is TGTGCCAGCTCCCCGGGTCTAACTCAGCAAGAGACCCAGTACTTC.